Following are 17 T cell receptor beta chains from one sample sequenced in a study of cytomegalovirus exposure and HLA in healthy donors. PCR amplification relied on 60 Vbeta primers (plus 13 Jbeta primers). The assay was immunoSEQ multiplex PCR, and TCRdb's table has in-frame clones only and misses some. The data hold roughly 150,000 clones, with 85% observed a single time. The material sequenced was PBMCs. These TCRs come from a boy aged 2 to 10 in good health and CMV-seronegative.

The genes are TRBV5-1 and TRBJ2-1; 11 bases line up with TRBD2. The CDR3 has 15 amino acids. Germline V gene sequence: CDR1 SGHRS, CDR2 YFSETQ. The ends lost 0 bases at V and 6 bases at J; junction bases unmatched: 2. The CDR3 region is CASSLGSGGGNEQFF. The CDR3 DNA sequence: TGCGCCAGCAGCTTGGGTAGCGGGGGGGGCAATGAGCAGTTCTTC.

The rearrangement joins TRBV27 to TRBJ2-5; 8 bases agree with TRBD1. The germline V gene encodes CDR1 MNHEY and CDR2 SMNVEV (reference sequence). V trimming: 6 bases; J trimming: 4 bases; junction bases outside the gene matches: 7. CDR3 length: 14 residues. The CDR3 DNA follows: TGTGCCAGCAGCTTTACAGGGGGTGGAGAGACCCAGTACTTC. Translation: CASSFTGGGETQYF.

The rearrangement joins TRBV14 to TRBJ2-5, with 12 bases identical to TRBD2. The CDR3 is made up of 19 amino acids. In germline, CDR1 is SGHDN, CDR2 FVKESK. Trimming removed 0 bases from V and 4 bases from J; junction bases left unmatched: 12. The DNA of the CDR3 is TGTGCCAGCAGCCAAGAAGGCGGAGGAGCGGGACTAGCGGGAGAGACCCAGTACTTC. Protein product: CASSQEGGGAGLAGETQYF.

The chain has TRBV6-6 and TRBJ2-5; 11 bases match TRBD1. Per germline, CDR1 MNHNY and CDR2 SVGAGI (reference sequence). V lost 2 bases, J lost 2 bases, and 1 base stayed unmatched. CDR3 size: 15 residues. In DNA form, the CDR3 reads TGTGCCAGCAGTTACGGGACAGGGGGGCAAGAGACCCAGTACTTC. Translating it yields CASSYGTGGQETQYF.

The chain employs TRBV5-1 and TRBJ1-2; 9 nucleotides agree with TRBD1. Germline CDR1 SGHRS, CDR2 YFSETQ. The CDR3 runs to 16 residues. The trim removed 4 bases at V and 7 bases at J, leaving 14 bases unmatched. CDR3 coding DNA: TGCGCCAGCAGCCCGGGACAGGGAATGGGAGGAGTTGGCTACACCTTC. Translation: CASSPGQGMGGVGYTF.

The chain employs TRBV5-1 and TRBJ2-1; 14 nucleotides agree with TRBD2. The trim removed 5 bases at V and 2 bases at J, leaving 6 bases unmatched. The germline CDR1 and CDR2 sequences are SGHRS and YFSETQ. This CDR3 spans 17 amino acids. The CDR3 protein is CASRGGLAGETYNEQFF. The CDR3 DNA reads TGCGCCAGCAGGGGGGGACTAGCGGGAGAGACCTACAATGAGCAGTTCTTC.

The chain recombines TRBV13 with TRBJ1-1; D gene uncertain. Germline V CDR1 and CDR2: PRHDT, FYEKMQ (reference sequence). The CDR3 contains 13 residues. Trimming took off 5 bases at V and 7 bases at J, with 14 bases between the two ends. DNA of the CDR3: TGTGCCAGCAGCCCCCGGGGAGGCCTTGAAGCTTTCTTT. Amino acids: CASSPRGGLEAFF.

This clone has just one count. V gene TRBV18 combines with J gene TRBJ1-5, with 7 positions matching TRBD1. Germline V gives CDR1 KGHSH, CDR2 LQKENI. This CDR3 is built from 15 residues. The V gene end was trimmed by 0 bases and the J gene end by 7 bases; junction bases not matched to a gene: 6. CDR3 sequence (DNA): TGTGCCAGCTCACCACCCGGAGGCAGGGGGCAGCCCCAGCATTTT. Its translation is CASSPPGGRGQPQHF.

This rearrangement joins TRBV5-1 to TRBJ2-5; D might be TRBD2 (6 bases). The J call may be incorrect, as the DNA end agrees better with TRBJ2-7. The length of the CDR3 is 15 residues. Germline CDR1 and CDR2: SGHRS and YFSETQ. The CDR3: CASSFRDGGTNEQYF. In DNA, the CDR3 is TGCGCCAGCAGCTTCAGGGACGGGGGTACGAACGAGCAGTACTTC.

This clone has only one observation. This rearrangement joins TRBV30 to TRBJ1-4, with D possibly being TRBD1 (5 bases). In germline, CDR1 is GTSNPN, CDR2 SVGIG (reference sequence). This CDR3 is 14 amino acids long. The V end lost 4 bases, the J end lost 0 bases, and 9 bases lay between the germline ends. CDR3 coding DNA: TGTGCCTGGAATGAACAGGCAACTAATGAAAAACTGTTTTTT. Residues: CAWNEQATNEKLFF.

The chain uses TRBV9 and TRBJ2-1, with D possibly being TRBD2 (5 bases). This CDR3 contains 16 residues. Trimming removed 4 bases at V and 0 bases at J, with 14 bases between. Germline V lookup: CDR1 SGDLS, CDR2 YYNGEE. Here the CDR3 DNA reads TGTGCCAGCAGCTCCGGACTGCACAGCTCCTACAATGAGCAGTTCTTC. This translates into CASSSGLHSSYNEQFF.

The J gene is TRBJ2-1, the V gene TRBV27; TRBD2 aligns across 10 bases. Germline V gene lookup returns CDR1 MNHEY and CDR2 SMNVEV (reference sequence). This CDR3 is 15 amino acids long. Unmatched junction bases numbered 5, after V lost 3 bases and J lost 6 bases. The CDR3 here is CASSLEAGGLNEQFF. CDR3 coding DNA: TGTGCCAGCAGTTTGGAAGCGGGAGGGCTCAATGAGCAGTTCTTC.

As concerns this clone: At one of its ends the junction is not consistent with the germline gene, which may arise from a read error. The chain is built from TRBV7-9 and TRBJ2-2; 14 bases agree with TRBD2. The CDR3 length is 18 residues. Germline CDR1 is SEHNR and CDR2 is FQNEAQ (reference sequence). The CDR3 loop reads CSSSFGTSGRRGTGELFF. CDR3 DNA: TGTTCCAGCAGCTTCGGGACTAGCGGGAGACGAGGGACCGGGGAGCTGTTTTTT.

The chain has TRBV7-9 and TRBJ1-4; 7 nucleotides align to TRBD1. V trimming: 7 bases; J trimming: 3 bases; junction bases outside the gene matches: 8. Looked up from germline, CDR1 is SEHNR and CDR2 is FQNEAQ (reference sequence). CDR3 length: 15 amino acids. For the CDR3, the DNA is TGTGCCAGCACGACAGGGATCACAGCTAATGAAAAACTGTTTTTT. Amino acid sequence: CASTTGITANEKLFF.

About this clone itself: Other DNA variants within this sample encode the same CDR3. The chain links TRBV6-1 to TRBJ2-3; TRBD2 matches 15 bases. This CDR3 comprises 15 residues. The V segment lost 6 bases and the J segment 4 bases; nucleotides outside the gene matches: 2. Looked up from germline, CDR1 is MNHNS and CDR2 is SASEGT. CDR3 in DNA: TGTGCCAGCAGAGGACTAGCGGGAGGGGCAGATACGCAGTATTTT. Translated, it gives CASRGLAGGADTQYF.

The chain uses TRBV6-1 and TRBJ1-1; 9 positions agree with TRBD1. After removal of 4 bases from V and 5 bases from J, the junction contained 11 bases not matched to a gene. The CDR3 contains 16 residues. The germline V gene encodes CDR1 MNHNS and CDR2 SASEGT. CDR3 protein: CASSAFPGQGLTEAFF. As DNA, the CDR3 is TGTGCCAGCAGTGCCTTTCCGGGACAGGGCCTGACTGAAGCTTTCTTT.

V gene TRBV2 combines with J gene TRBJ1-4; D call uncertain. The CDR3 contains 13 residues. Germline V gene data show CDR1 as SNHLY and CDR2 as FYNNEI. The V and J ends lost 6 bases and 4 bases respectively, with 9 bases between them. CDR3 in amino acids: CASRTLGNEKLFF. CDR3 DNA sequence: TGTGCCAGCAGGACTTTGGGTAATGAAAAACTGTTTTTT.